Listed below are T cell receptor beta chains from one sample, sequenced in a study of blood T cell repertoires in COVID-19. The assay was immunoSEQ multiplex PCR, and TCRdb's table has in-frame clones only and misses some. In the table there are some 100,000 clones, roughly four fifths of which are singletons. Material: peripheral blood. The receptors were gathered from a man aged 45 to 65 with acute or convalescent COVID-19. Both conserved end residues are part of each CDR3. A D gene is named only where the DNA matches it firmly. Where a row states a size, it is once, few, many or the class of an expanded clone; other rows omit it.

abundance | j_gene | v_gene | d_gene | CDR3nt | CDR3aa
- | TRBJ1-4 | TRBV4-1 | - | TGCGCCAGCAGCCAAGGTGGAGGAGGGCTTTCTCCCTGGGTGGATGAAAAACTGTTTTTT | CASSQGGGGLSPWVDEKLFF
- | TRBJ2-3 | TRBV19 | - | TGTGCCAGTAGCCCCGTAGGGGGGGTCGATACGCAGTATTTT | CASSPVGGVDTQYF
- | TRBJ1-1 | TRBV9 | - | TGTGCCAGCAGCCTCACCCCGCATGGTGGCCCTGAAGCTTTCTTT | CASSLTPHGGPEAFF
- | TRBJ2-3 | TRBV4-1 | TRBD2 | TGCGCCAGCAGCCTGGGACTAGCCACAGATACGCAGTATTTT | CASSLGLATDTQYF
- | TRBJ2-5 | TRBV5-1 | TRBD2 | TGCGCCAGCAGCCCGACTAGCGGCGGGCCTGAGACCCAGTACTTC | CASSPTSGGPETQYF
- | TRBJ2-7 | TRBV5-1 | TRBD1 | TGCGCCAGCAGTGGCCAGGGGGCGACGAGGGAGCAGTACTTC | CASSGQGATREQYF
- | TRBJ2-5 | TRBV5-1 | TRBD2 | TGCGCCAGCAGCCCCCAAGCGGGATGGCAAGAGACCCAGTACTTC | CASSPQAGWQETQYF
- | TRBJ1-5 | TRBV4-1 | - | TGCGCCAGCAGCCAAGATCGGGGGCAGCCCCAGCATTTT | CASSQDRGQPQHF
few | TRBJ1-6 | TRBV7-9 | - | TGTGCCAGCAGCTTAGCTTTGGGGGAGGGATCACCCCTCCACTTT | CASSLALGEGSPLHF
- | TRBJ1-2 | TRBV15 | - | TGTGCCACCAGCAGAGATCGAGGGCATAACTATGGCTACACCTTC | CATSRDRGHNYGYTF
- | TRBJ2-1 | TRBV7-6 | TRBD2 | TGTGCCAGCAGCCCGGGGACTAGCGGGGGGCCGGTAGATGAGCAGTTCTTC | CASSPGTSGGPVDEQFF
- | TRBJ1-1 | TRBV21-1 | - | TGTGCCAGCAGCAAAGTGAGGGCCCCTGCTGAGACTGAAGCTTTCTTT | CASSKVRAPAETEAFF
- | TRBJ1-2 | TRBV7-3 | TRBD1 | TGTGCCAGCAGCTCCGGGACAGGGGGCGGCTACACCTTC | CASSSGTGGGYTF
- | TRBJ2-3 | TRBV5-1 | TRBD2 | TGCGCCAGCAGCTTGGTCAGGGGGCGGGCTAGCGGGAGAACTGAAGATACGCAGTATTTT | CASSLVRGRASGRTEDTQYF
- | TRBJ2-7 | TRBV14 | - | TGTGCCAGCAGCCAAGATTACAGCTCCTACGAGCAGTACTTC | CASSQDYSSYEQYF
few | TRBJ2-3 | TRBV5-1 | - | TGCGCCAGCAGCAGAAGAAGCGGCACAGATACGCAGTATTTT | CASSRRSGTDTQYF
- | TRBJ2-1 | TRBV6-2/TRBV6-3 | TRBD2 | TGTGCCAGCACCCCCAGAAGCGGGAGGGCCGGGGATGAGCAGTTCTTC | CASTPRSGRAGDEQFF
- | TRBJ2-3 | TRBV30 | TRBD2 | TGTGCCTGGAGTGTACAAGTGGGGACGGGAGGGCCAGGAGATACGCAGTATTTT | CAWSVQVGTGGPGDTQYF
- | TRBJ1-1 | TRBV15 | TRBD1 | TGTGCCACCAGCAGAGATTTTGGGACAGGAGGAACTGAAGCTTTCTTT | CATSRDFGTGGTEAFF
- | TRBJ1-1 | TRBV7-6 | TRBD1 | TGTGCCAGCAGCACAATGGGACAGGGGAACACTGAAGCTTTCTTT | CASSTMGQGNTEAFF
- | TRBJ2-2 | TRBV9 | TRBD2 | TGTGCCAGCAACACCCCAGCGGGGACCGGGGAGCTGTTTTTT | CASNTPAGTGELFF
- | TRBJ1-5 | TRBV9 | TRBD1 | TGTGCCAGCAGCGTAGAAGGGGGCCACCAGCCCCAGCATTTT | CASSVEGGHQPQHF
- | TRBJ2-3 | TRBV14 | - | TGTGTCAGCAGCCAAGGGCCTGTTACGCAGTATTTT | CVSSQGPVTQYF
- | TRBJ1-5 | TRBV7-8 | TRBD1 | TGTGCCAGCACAACAGGGGACGATCAGCCCCAGCATTTT | CASTTGDDQPQHF
- | TRBJ1-2 | TRBV27 | - | TGTGCCAGCAGGGACACCTTTAGCTACACCTTC | CASRDTFSYTF
- | TRBJ2-1 | TRBV2 | TRBD2 | TGTGCCAGCAGTGACGCTGATTTCACTAGCGGGCCTCGCATTTACAATGAGCAGTTCTTC | CASSDADFTSGPRIYNEQFF
- | TRBJ2-2 | TRBV5-5 | - | TGTGCCAGCAGCTTGGGGGGCGAAACCGGGGAGCTGTTTTTT | CASSLGGETGELFF
- | TRBJ2-2 | TRBV7-2 | - | TGTGCCAGCAGCTATAAGCCTCCGAACACCGGGGAGCTGTTTTTT | CASSYKPPNTGELFF
- | TRBJ1-2 | TRBV11-1 | - | TGTGCCAGCAGCTTAGAACGGGGAACTAACTATGGCTACACCTTC | CASSLERGTNYGYTF
- | TRBJ2-7 | TRBV15 | TRBD2 | TGTGCCACCAGCAACGGACTAGTATACGAGCAGTACTTC | CATSNGLVYEQYF
- | TRBJ2-3 | TRBV6-6 | - | TGTGCCAGCAGTCGCGTGGGGGGGGCGGGAGCCACAGATACGCAGTATTTT | CASSRVGGAGATDTQYF
- | TRBJ1-2 | TRBV5-6 | TRBD1 | TGTGCCAGCAGCTTGGTTGCAGGGGGTGGCTACACCTTC | CASSLVAGGGYTF
few | TRBJ2-2 | TRBV28 | TRBD1 | TGTGCCAGCAGTTTATTGGGGACAGCTAACACCGGGGAGCTGTTTTTT | CASSLLGTANTGELFF
- | TRBJ2-1 | TRBV19 | - | TGTGCCAGTAGCCCCTCGGGACTCCTCAATGAGCAGTTCTTC | CASSPSGLLNEQFF
- | TRBJ2-3 | TRBV11-3 | TRBD2 | TGTGCCAGCAGCCGTCGACTAGCGGGAGATAGCACAGATACGCAGTATTTT | CASSRRLAGDSTDTQYF
- | TRBJ2-1 | TRBV25-1 | - | TGTGCCAGCAGTGATTGGCAGGGGGGTAGTAATGAGCAGTTCTTC | CASSDWQGGSNEQFF
- | TRBJ2-2 | TRBV20-1 | TRBD2 | TGCAGTGCTAGTACTAGCGGGAGGGCCGGCACCGGGGAGCTGTTTTTT | CSASTSGRAGTGELFF
- | TRBJ1-5 | TRBV5-1 | - | TGCGCCAGCAGCTTGACCGCCCCGGCGGATCAGCCCCAGCATTTT | CASSLTAPADQPQHF
- | TRBJ1-5 | TRBV15 | TRBD1 | TGTGCCACCAGCAGCCCTCGGGACAGGCGAAATAGCAATCAGCCCCAGCATTTT | CATSSPRDRRNSNQPQHF
few | TRBJ2-2 | TRBV2 | TRBD2 | TGTGCCAGCAGTGAACAAACGGGGGGTGACACCGGGGAGCTGTTTTTT | CASSEQTGGDTGELFF
- | TRBJ1-2 | TRBV3-1/TRBV3-2 | - | TGTGCCAGCAGCCTCCACAGGGAATTGATGGGGACTAACTATGGCTACACCTTC | CASSLHRELMGTNYGYTF
- | TRBJ1-1 | TRBV7-9 | - | TGTGCCAGCAGACGGACATCCAACACTGAAGCTTTCTTT | CASRRTSNTEAFF
- | TRBJ2-7 | TRBV9 | - | TGTGCCAGCAGCCCCCGTCGGGCAGGGGTCGTCTACGAGCAGTACTTC | CASSPRRAGVVYEQYF
few | TRBJ1-1 | TRBV5-1 | TRBD1 | TGCGCCAGCAGCTTGGGGGACAGGGGACAGAACACTGAAGCTTTCTTT | CASSLGDRGQNTEAFF
- | TRBJ2-1 | TRBV28 | TRBD1 | TGTGCCAGCAGTTTAGGGTCAGGGGGCCGGTGGGAGCTAAACAATGAGCAGTTCTTC | CASSLGSGGRWELNNEQFF
- | TRBJ1-1 | TRBV6-1 | - | TGTGCCAGCAGTGAGGAGCGGTCAAGAGCTTTCTTT | CASSEERSRAFF
- | TRBJ1-2 | TRBV27 | - | TGTGCCAGCAGTTTCACCGGGACACACCCATATGGCTACACCTTC | CASSFTGTHPYGYTF
- | TRBJ2-6 | TRBV7-9 | TRBD1 | TGTGCCAGCAGCCCCTGGGGACAGGGTGGTTCTGGGGCCAACGTCCTGACTTTC | CASSPWGQGGSGANVLTF
few | TRBJ1-2 | TRBV3-1/TRBV3-2 | - | TGTGCCAGCAGCCAAGTAGCGGTCTCTGGCTACACCTTC | CASSQVAVSGYTF
- | TRBJ1-4 | TRBV9 | TRBD1 | TGTGCCAGCAGCGGGGGACAGCGGAGTGAAAAACTGTTTTTT | CASSGGQRSEKLFF
- | TRBJ2-3 | TRBV4-2 | - | TGTGCCAGCAGCCAAGTGGTGGGAGCCACAGATACGCAGTATTTT | CASSQVVGATDTQYF